Included here is one T cell receptor (beta chain) sequence, with context. What it binds is not known. Quantitative 5'-RACE with molecular barcodes generated TCR beta libraries. MiXCR, applied by TCRdb to the 5' RACE reads, yields one record per CDR3 protein. Among 150,000 to 200,000 distinct CDR3 sequences listed, about a sixth were seen once. The record originates from a study of CD8 T cells in ankylosing spondylitis. Findings of the study overall: Made up of about eight highly homologous variants, a TCR beta motif appeared characteristic of ankylosing spondylitis blood. It was reported that disease-linked clones were significantly enriched in matched ankylosing spondylitis synovial fluid.

Sequenced sample: blood, either unsorted or a sorted T cell fraction (not recorded which). The receptor was derived from a male donor with ankylosing spondylitis or in good health (not recorded which).

CDR3 region: CASKSWGSLDEQFF. As DNA, the CDR3 is TGTGCCAGTAAATCTTGGGGGAGTTTGGATGAGCAGTTCTTC. V and J are TRBV27 and TRBJ2-1; D tentatively reads TRBD1 or TRBD2 (5 bases each). The V and J ends lost 9 bases and 8 bases respectively, with 20 bases between them. This CDR3 is built from 14 residues. Germline V gives CDR1 MNHEY, CDR2 SMNVEV (reference sequence).